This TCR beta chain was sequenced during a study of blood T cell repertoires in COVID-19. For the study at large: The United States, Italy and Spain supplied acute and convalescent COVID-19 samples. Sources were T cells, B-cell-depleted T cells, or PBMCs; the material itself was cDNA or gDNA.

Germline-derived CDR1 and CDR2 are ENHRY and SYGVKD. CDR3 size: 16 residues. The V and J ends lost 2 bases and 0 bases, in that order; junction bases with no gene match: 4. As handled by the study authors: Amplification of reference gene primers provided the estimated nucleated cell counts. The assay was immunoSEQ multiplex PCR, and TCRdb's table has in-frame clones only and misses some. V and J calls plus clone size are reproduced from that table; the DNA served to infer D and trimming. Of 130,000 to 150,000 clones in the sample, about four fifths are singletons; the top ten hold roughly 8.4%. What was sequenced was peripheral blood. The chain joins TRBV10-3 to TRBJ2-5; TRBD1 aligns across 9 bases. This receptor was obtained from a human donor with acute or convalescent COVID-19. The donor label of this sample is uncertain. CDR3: CAISERDRVYQETQYF. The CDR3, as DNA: TGTGCCATCAGTGAGAGGGACAGGGTGTACCAAGAGACCCAGTACTTC.